This T cell receptor (beta chain) was captured in a study of T cell responses to AZD1222 COVID-19 vaccine. Per the germline V gene, CDR1 is GTSNPN and CDR2 is SVGIG (reference sequence). The CDR3 is made up of 12 amino acids. V was clipped by 5 bases and J by 14 bases; unmatched bases: 11. The assay was immunoSEQ multiplex PCR, and TCRdb's table has in-frame clones only and misses some. The sample lists more than 100,000 clones, about 90% occurring once. The sample here was peripheral blood, taken on day 0 of AZD1222 vaccination. This receptor was identified in an adult in good health. V is TRBV30 and J is TRBJ2-3, with 9 bases lining up with TRBD1. CDR3 residues: CAWGQTGTGLYF. Here the CDR3 DNA reads TGTGCCTGGGGCCAAACAGGGACAGGGTTGTATTTT.